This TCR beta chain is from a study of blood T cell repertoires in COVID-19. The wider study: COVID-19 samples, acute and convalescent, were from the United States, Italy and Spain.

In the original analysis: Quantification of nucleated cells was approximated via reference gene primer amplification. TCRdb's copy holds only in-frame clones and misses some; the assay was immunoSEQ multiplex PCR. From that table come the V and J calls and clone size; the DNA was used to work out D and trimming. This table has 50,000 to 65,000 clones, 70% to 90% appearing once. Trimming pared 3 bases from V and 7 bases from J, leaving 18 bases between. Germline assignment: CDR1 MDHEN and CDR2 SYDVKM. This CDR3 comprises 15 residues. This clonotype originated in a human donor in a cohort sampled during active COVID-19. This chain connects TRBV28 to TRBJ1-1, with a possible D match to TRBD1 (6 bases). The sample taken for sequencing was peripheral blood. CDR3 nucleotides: TGTGCCAGCAGTTTTGAAATTGCAGGGGACCTTGAAGCTTTCTTT. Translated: CASSFEIAGDLEAFF.